Below, 24 T cell receptor beta chains from the same sample are listed, as sequenced in a study of Ad26.COV2.S vaccination and SARS-CoV-2 variants. Profiling relied on immunoSEQ multiplex PCR, and the TCRdb table lists in-frame clones only, not all of them. The profile shows around 340,000 clones, about nine tenths of them singletons. The treatment denotes: 15 to 20 received Ad26.COV2.S at low or high dose, single or two shots; roughly five received placebo; per-sample allocation not given. Material that was analyzed had been drawn on day 63 after the first vaccine or placebo injection. Specimen: peripheral blood, collected in a trial of Ad26.COV2.S vaccine versus placebo. The receptor set was obtained from a person between 18 and 60 years old who received the Ad26.COV2.S COVID-19 vaccine or a placebo.

This chain connects TRBV7-3 to TRBJ2-3, with 12 bases lining up with TRBD2. Germline CDR1 is SGHTA and CDR2 is FQGTGA. Losses at the gene ends were 5 bases for V and 0 bases for J; bases not matched to a gene: 3. The CDR3 extends over 16 amino acids. The CDR3: CASSLGLAGSTDTQYF. The CDR3 DNA is TGTGCCAGCAGCCTCGGACTAGCGGGGAGCACAGATACGCAGTATTTT.

Concerning this clone itself: The same CDR3 arises from other DNA sequences in this sample as well. This chain connects TRBV7-8 to TRBJ2-3, with 9 positions matching TRBD1. Germline V gives CDR1 SGHVS, CDR2 FQNEAQ. The V gene end was trimmed by 3 bases and the J gene end by 3 bases; junction bases not matched to a gene: 1. This CDR3 has 14 amino acids. The CDR3 DNA follows: TGTGCCAGCAGCTTGGACAGGGGTACAGATACGCAGTATTTT. Translated: CASSLDRGTDTQYF.

On this clone itself: This same CDR3 is encoded by further DNA sequences in the sample. The chain couples TRBV20-1 to TRBJ2-7, with D uncertain. The CDR3 consists of 10 residues. Germline V gives CDR1 DFQATT, CDR2 SNEGSKA (reference sequence). V shed 3 bases and J shed 1 base, with 1 base lying between them. CDR3 DNA sequence: TGCAGTGCTAGGTCCTACGAGCAGTACTTC. Translated, it gives CSARSYEQYF.

The chain uses TRBV6-5 and TRBJ1-5; 8 bases are shared with TRBD1. The germline CDR1 and CDR2 sequences are MNHEY and SVGAGI. This CDR3 comprises 15 residues. Unmatched junction bases numbered 5, after V lost 0 bases and J lost 7 bases. This CDR3 reads CASSYSTGAGQPQHF. Here the CDR3 DNA reads TGTGCCAGCAGTTACTCGACAGGGGCAGGCCAGCCCCAGCATTTT.

The V and J genes are TRBV5-4 and TRBJ2-1, with 8 bases aligning to TRBD2. The CDR3 is made up of 15 amino acids. The germline V gene encodes CDR1 SGHNT and CDR2 YYREEE (reference sequence). V dropped 4 bases and J dropped 7; count of bases not matched to a gene: 10. Here the CDR3 DNA reads TGTGCCAGCAGCCTCCAGCGGGGGAATGGAAATGAGCAGTTCTTC. This translates into CASSLQRGNGNEQFF.

This clone was picked up one time. The chain has TRBV24-1 and TRBJ2-2; D is ambiguous. The CDR3 length is 12 residues. Germline-derived CDR1 and CDR2 are KGHDR and SFDVKD. V lost 10 bases to trimming and J lost 4 bases, with 9 bases between them. The CDR3 region is CATSRGTGELFF. The DNA of the CDR3 is TGTGCCACTTCTAGAGGCACCGGGGAGCTGTTTTTT.

V and J are TRBV7-9 and TRBJ1-5; 8 bases agree with TRBD1. The trim removed 5 bases at V and 3 bases at J, leaving 9 bases unmatched. This CDR3 region has 16 residues. Germline V gene sequence: CDR1 SEHNR, CDR2 FQNEAQ (reference sequence). CDR3 protein: CASSHQGAGINQPQHF. CDR3 nucleotide sequence: TGTGCCAGCAGCCACCAGGGGGCTGGGATCAATCAGCCCCAGCATTTT.

This chain joins TRBV9 and TRBJ2-2; tentative D call: TRBD2 (5 bases). V was clipped by 4 bases and J by 7 bases, with 17 bases between them. The CDR3 is made up of 15 amino acids. Germline CDR1 SGDLS, CDR2 YYNGEE. The CDR3 DNA reads as TGTGCCAGCAGCCATGCGAGTCCCCGGGGCGGGGAGCTGTTTTTT. It specifies CASSHASPRGGELFF. The full variable domain, with the rest looked up from reference TRBV9 and TRBJ2-2, is DSGVTQTPKHLITATGQRVTLRCSPRSGDLSVYWYQQSLDQGLQFLIQYYNGEERAKGNILERFSAQQFPDLHSELNLSSLELGDSALYFCASSHASPRGGELFFGEGSRLTVL.

The chain has TRBV9 and TRBJ1-2; maybe TRBD1 (5 bases). Trimming stripped 2 bases from V and 5 bases from J, with 13 bases between. The CDR3 covers 14 residues. The germline CDR1 and CDR2 sequences are SGDLS and YYNGEE. CDR3 DNA sequence: TGTGCCAGCAGCGTTATGAGGGGTGGGTATGGCTACACCTTC. Translation: CASSVMRGGYGYTF.

The rearrangement uses TRBV28 and TRBJ1-5, with TRBD1 identical over 8 bases. J was trimmed by 0 bases and V by 7 bases; bases with no gene match: 5. This CDR3 is 15 amino acids long. The germline V gene encodes CDR1 MDHEN and CDR2 SYDVKM. The CDR3 spells CASKDRAYSNQPQHF. CDR3 DNA: TGTGCCAGCAAGGACAGGGCCTATAGCAATCAGCCCCAGCATTTT.

This sequence joins TRBV5-8 and TRBJ2-3; TRBD1 matches at 9 bases. V was pared by 4 bases and J by 11 bases, with 5 bases of the junction left unmatched. CDR1 SGHTS and CDR2 YDEGEE come from the germline V gene. There are 12 residues in the CDR3. This CDR3 is CASSPRTGVQYF. In DNA form, the CDR3 reads TGTGCCAGCAGCCCCCGGACAGGGGTGCAGTATTTT.

This chain connects TRBV11-2 to TRBJ2-5; tentative D call: TRBD2 (6 bases). Germline V gene sequence: CDR1 SGHAT, CDR2 FQNNGV. V dropped 5 bases and J dropped 5 bases, with 15 bases sitting between them. This CDR3 is built from 14 residues. CDR3 residues: CASSPTGVLETQYF. The DNA for the CDR3 is TGTGCCAGCAGCCCTACGGGGGTGTTGGAGACCCAGTACTTC.

V is TRBV6-5 and J is TRBJ1-5, with a weak D call TRBD1 (5 bases). CDR1 and CDR2 (germline): MNHEY, SVGAGI. The length of the CDR3 is 16 residues. The germline V and J ends were trimmed by 0 bases and 2 bases, with 11 bases remaining between them. In DNA, the CDR3 is TGTGCCAGCAGTTACTCATGGGACGGACGCAATCAGCCCCAGCATTTT. It is translated as CASSYSWDGRNQPQHF.

This rearrangement joins TRBV25-1 to TRBJ2-1, with TRBD1 identical over 9 bases. The trim removed 3 bases at V and 7 bases at J, leaving 13 bases unmatched. The CDR3 consists of 17 residues. Germline V gene lookup returns CDR1 MGHDK and CDR2 SYGVNS. The CDR3 loop is CASSDSLQGAWGNEQFF. The DNA of the CDR3 is TGTGCCAGCAGTGACTCTCTACAGGGGGCGTGGGGAAATGAGCAGTTCTTC.

J is TRBJ2-2 and V is TRBV6-5; D unclear. There are 16 residues in the CDR3. V lost 2 bases, J lost 4 bases, and 14 bases lay in between. The germline V gene encodes CDR1 MNHEY and CDR2 SVGAGI. The CDR3 nucleotides read TGTGCCAGCAGTTACCCCCCGGGCAGACCCACCGGGGAGCTGTTTTTT. Residues: CASSYPPGRPTGELFF.

The chain links TRBV5-1 to TRBJ2-7; TRBD2 might be the D (6 bases). Germline V gives CDR1 SGHRS, CDR2 YFSETQ. Trimming took off 4 bases at V and 6 bases at J, with 20 bases between the two ends. The CDR3 is 15 residues long. The CDR3 sequence is CASSLAPAGSSEQYF. In DNA, the CDR3 is TGCGCCAGCAGCCTGGCCCCTGCGGGGAGCTCCGAGCAGTACTTC.

The chain carries TRBV5-4 and TRBJ2-7, with TRBD1 matching 7 bases. The CDR3 consists of 13 residues. The V gene end was trimmed by 2 bases and the J gene end by 5 bases; junction bases not matched to a gene: 4. Germline CDR1 SGHNT, CDR2 YYREEE (reference sequence). In DNA form, the CDR3 reads TGTGCCAGCAGCTTTCTTACAGGGGACGAGCAGTACTTC. Translating it yields CASSFLTGDEQYF. The complete variable domain, with remaining parts taken from reference TRBV5-4 and TRBJ2-7, reads ETGVTQSPTHLIKTRGQQVTLRCSSQSGHNTVSWYQQALGQGPQFIFQYYREEENGRGNFPPRFSGLQFPNYSSELNVNALELDDSALYLCASSFLTGDEQYFGPGTRLTVT.

The chain couples TRBV7-9 to TRBJ1-2; 10 bases map to TRBD1. The CDR3 loop spans 16 amino acids. Trimming cost V 2 bases and J 8 bases; bases outside gene matches: 11. Germline V gene sequence: CDR1 SEHNR, CDR2 FQNEAQ (reference sequence). DNA of the CDR3: TGTGCCAGCAGCTTATCACCGGGACAGGGGATTGTAGGCTACACCTTC. Translation gives CASSLSPGQGIVGYTF.

This clone has more than one count but fewer than ten. The chain recombines TRBV9 with TRBJ2-7, with 11 positions matching TRBD2. Germline V gives CDR1 SGDLS, CDR2 YYNGEE. This CDR3 has 16 amino acids. The trim removed 2 bases at V and 5 bases at J, leaving 9 bases unmatched. The CDR3 spells CASSVNLLAGGNEQYF. The CDR3 bases are TGTGCCAGCAGCGTTAACCTGCTAGCGGGAGGCAACGAGCAGTACTTC.

The table lists this clone with a count of one. The chain couples TRBV6-5 to TRBJ1-5; no definite D call. Trimming removed 7 bases at V and 3 bases at J, with 10 bases between. Per the germline V gene, CDR1 is MNHEY and CDR2 is SVGAGI. The CDR3 has 13 amino acids. This CDR3 reads CASNRRANQPQHF. For the CDR3, the DNA is TGTGCCAGCAACAGACGGGCCAATCAGCCCCAGCATTTT.

The chain joins TRBV30 to TRBJ1-3, with unresolved D. Trimming took 5 bases from V and 0 from J, leaving 8 bases between them. The CDR3 is 13 residues long. From germline, CDR1 is GTSNPN and CDR2 SVGIG (reference sequence). The CDR3 region is CAWEHDSGNTIYF. In DNA, the CDR3 is TGTGCCTGGGAGCACGACTCTGGAAACACCATATATTTT. The variable domain in full, completed from reference TRBV30 and TRBJ1-3, reads SQTIHQWPATLVQPVGSPLSLECTVEGTSNPNLYWYRQAAGRGLQLLFYSVGIGQISSEVPQNLSASRPQDRQFILSSKKLLLSDSGFYLCAWEHDSGNTIYFGEGSWLTVV.

The chain joins TRBV3-1 (or the pseudogene TRBV3-2) to TRBJ2-3; D call uncertain. Germline CDR1 and CDR2: LGHDT and YNNKEL (reference sequence). The CDR3 has 15 amino acids. The V gene lost 2 bases and the J gene lost 0 bases, with 9 bases spanning the gap. The CDR3 region is CASSQTPTSTDTQYF. The CDR3 DNA sequence: TGTGCCAGCAGCCAAACACCGACGAGCACAGATACGCAGTATTTT.

This rearrangement joins TRBV6-1 to TRBJ1-4; 9 nucleotides line up with TRBD1. This CDR3 has 15 residues. Trimming took 3 bases from V and 7 from J; bases not matched to a gene: 6. Germline-derived CDR1 and CDR2 are MNHNS and SASEGT. Here the CDR3 reads CASSDGTGIVEKLFF. In DNA, the CDR3 is TGTGCCAGCAGTGACGGGACAGGGATTGTTGAAAAACTGTTTTTT.

This clone was seen a single time. V usage is TRBV27 and J usage is TRBJ1-4; D is uncertain. CDR3 size: 13 residues. Germline lookup yields CDR1 MNHEY and CDR2 SMNVEV (reference sequence). V was pared by 3 bases and J by 5 bases, with 7 bases between. CDR3 sequence (DNA): TGTGCCAGCAGTTTTTCCGGAAATGAAAAACTGTTTTTT. Translating gives CASSFSGNEKLFF.